The next 15 T cell receptor beta chains were all read from a single sample in a study of beta chain features in type 1 diabetes. Study-wide results and limits: There was a moderate but significant shortening of TCRB CDR3s in all four CD4+ subsets of Type 1 diabetes patients.

All of the isolated RNA was reverse transcribed, so expressed TCRB transcripts were sequenced. The method was immunoSEQ multiplex PCR; TCRdb's version includes in-frame clones alone and lacks a portion of them. The data hold under 300,000 clones, with 9.5% to 13% observed a single time. No antigen is known for these receptors. Sequences were obtained from naive CD4+ T cells from blood. The receptor source for this set is a man aged 25-40 years with type 1 diabetes.

This clone was detected only a few times. J is TRBJ1-2 and V is TRBV30, with TRBD1 as a possible D gene (6 bases). Per germline, CDR1 GTSNPN and CDR2 SVGIG (reference sequence). The CDR3 has 12 amino acids. Trimming pared 2 bases from V and 10 bases from J, leaving 14 bases between. The chain's CDR3 is CAWSPSTGPYTF. CDR3 bases: TGTGCCTGGAGTCCCTCGACAGGACCCTACACCTTC.

This clone occurred a few times. The CDR3 spells CASSPLDRTGTEAFF. The CDR3 DNA is TGTGCCAGTAGTCCTCTGGACAGGACGGGGACTGAAGCTTTCTTT. V gene TRBV19 combines with J gene TRBJ1-1; TRBD1 matches 7 bases. The CDR3 runs 15 residues. The V gene's germline CDR1 is LNHDA and CDR2 SQIVND (reference sequence). The V segment lost 5 bases and the J segment 5 bases; nucleotides outside the gene matches: 11.

The rearrangement links TRBV5-1 to TRBJ2-1, with 13 bases matching TRBD2. The germline gives CDR1 SGHRS, CDR2 YFSETQ. V trimming: 5 bases; J trimming: 7 bases; junction bases outside the gene matches: 6. The CDR3 is made up of 15 amino acids. The CDR3 DNA sequence: TGCGCCAGCAGTCGCGGGACTAGCGGGGTGAATGAGCAGTTCTTC. It is translated as CASSRGTSGVNEQFF. Combining the CDR3 with reference TRBV5-1 and TRBJ2-1 gives the whole variable domain KAGVTQTPRYLIKTRGQQVTLSCSPISGHRSVSWYQQTPGQGLQFLFEYFSETQRNKGNFPGRFSGRQFSNSRSEMNVSTLELGDSALYLCASSRGTSGVNEQFFGPGTRLTVL.

This clone was found a few times. CDR3 region: CASSETGANTEAFF. CDR3 DNA sequence: TGTGCCAGCAGTGAGACAGGGGCGAACACTGAAGCTTTCTTT. This rearrangement joins TRBV6-1 to TRBJ1-1, with 8 bases that match TRBD1. The trim removed 3 bases at V and 1 base at J, leaving 1 base unmatched. Germline values: CDR1 MNHNS, CDR2 SASEGT. The CDR3 sequence is 14 residues long.

The chain recombines TRBV4-1 with TRBJ1-5; possible D gene TRBD1, 5 bases. Germline CDR1 reads MGHRA; CDR2 reads YSYEKL. The V end was cut by 4 bases, the J end by 3 bases, with 10 bases between. This CDR3 spans 14 amino acids. The DNA for the CDR3 is TGCGCCAGCAGCCTACAGGTCCTCAATCAGCCCCAGCATTTT. It translates to CASSLQVLNQPQHF.

This clone has only a few counts. The chain carries TRBV7-3 and TRBJ2-3, with 14 bases matching TRBD2. The J segment lost 2 bases and the V segment lost 5 bases, leaving 3 bases of the junction unmatched. The length of the CDR3 is 16 residues. Germline lookup yields CDR1 SGHTA and CDR2 FQGTGA. The CDR3 DNA is TGTGCCAGCAGCCAGGGACTAGCGGGGGACACAGATACGCAGTATTTT. It codes for CASSQGLAGDTDTQYF.

The rearrangement links TRBV9 to TRBJ1-3; D call uncertain. The germline gives CDR1 SGDLS, CDR2 YYNGEE. The CDR3 contains 13 residues. Between the trimmed V and J ends, which lost 3 bases and 4 bases, there was a span of 8 bases. The CDR3 nucleotides read TGTGCCAGCAGCGAAAGTGCGGGAAACACCATATATTTT. Its translation: CASSESAGNTIYF. Full variable domain (missing parts from reference TRBV9 and TRBJ1-3): DSGVTQTPKHLITATGQRVTLRCSPRSGDLSVYWYQQSLDQGLQFLIQYYNGEERAKGNILERFSAQQFPDLHSELNLSSLELGDSALYFCASSESAGNTIYFGEGSWLTVV.

This clone was seen a handful of times. The V call is TRBV11-2, the J call TRBJ2-3, with D possibly matching TRBD1 (6 bases). This CDR3 has 15 residues. Trimming stripped 4 bases from V and 2 bases from J, with 13 bases between. Germline values: CDR1 SGHAT, CDR2 FQNNGV. CDR3 bases: TGTGCCAGCAGCTCCGCCAGGGGCATCACAGATACGCAGTATTTT. It yields the protein CASSSARGITDTQYF.

This chain connects TRBV2 to TRBJ2-2; D may be TRBD1 (5 bases). The germline CDR1 and CDR2 sequences are SNHLY and FYNNEI. V gave up 8 bases and J gave up 1 base, with 23 bases separating them. The CDR3 runs 18 residues. The CDR3 reads CASLINPPTAQNTGELFF. In nucleotides, the CDR3 is TGTGCCAGCCTTATCAACCCACCGACAGCTCAGAACACCGGGGAGCTGTTTTTT.

V usage is TRBV6-4 and J usage is TRBJ2-5, with 9 bases that match TRBD1. This CDR3 contains 15 residues. With V trimmed by 4 bases and J by 2 bases, 5 bases remained unmatched. The germline V gene encodes CDR1 MRHNA and CDR2 SNTAGT. The CDR3 sequence is CASSGGTGIQETQYF. The CDR3 DNA reads as TGTGCCAGCAGTGGTGGGACAGGGATACAAGAGACCCAGTACTTC.

This clone was found a few times. V is TRBV29-1 and J is TRBJ2-1; TRBD2 agrees at 11 bases. This CDR3 contains 21 residues. Germline V gene lookup returns CDR1 SQVTM and CDR2 ANQGSEA. V shed 4 bases, J shed 0 bases, and the junction held 20 bases outside the gene matches. CDR3 DNA: TGCAGCGTTGGTGGGACTAGCGGACTAGTGCTTCGACCAAGCTCCTACAATGAGCAGTTCTTC. Translating it yields CSVGGTSGLVLRPSSYNEQFF.

The sample holds a few counts of this clone. V usage is TRBV7-2 and J usage is TRBJ2-1, with a weak D call TRBD1 (6 bases). The CDR3 totals 15 residues. Per the germline V gene, CDR1 is SGHTA and CDR2 is FQGNSA. V lost 2 bases to trimming and J lost 7 bases, with 15 bases between them. CDR3 sequence: CASSLYTGLGNEQFF. The CDR3 DNA is TGTGCCAGCAGCTTATACACAGGGTTGGGGAATGAGCAGTTCTTC.

The chain combines TRBV7-9 with TRBJ2-2; 8 bases map to TRBD2. This CDR3 region has 15 residues. Trimming cost V 5 bases and J 0 bases; bases outside gene matches: 2. Germline CDR1 is SEHNR and CDR2 is FQNEAQ (reference sequence). In DNA, the CDR3 is TGTGCCAGCAGCCAGCGGGGGACGAACACCGGGGAGCTGTTTTTT. Amino acids: CASSQRGTNTGELFF.

The chain links TRBV2 to TRBJ2-7; 7 nucleotides line up with TRBD1. Losses at the gene ends were 7 bases for V and 6 bases for J; bases not matched to a gene: 9. Germline V gene sequence: CDR1 SNHLY, CDR2 FYNNEI. The CDR3 consists of 13 residues. CDR3 sequence: CASNRETGIEQYF. The CDR3, as DNA: TGTGCCAGCAACCGCGAGACAGGGATCGAGCAGTACTTC.

The rearrangement links TRBV5-1 to TRBJ1-1, with D unresolved. This CDR3 has 14 residues. Germline CDR1 is SGHRS and CDR2 is YFSETQ. The V end lost 0 bases, the J end lost 4 bases, and 10 bases lay between the germline ends. The CDR3 loop reads CASSLVGSGTEAFF. DNA of the CDR3: TGCGCCAGCAGCTTGGTCGGGTCCGGCACTGAAGCTTTCTTT. Supplemented by reference TRBV5-1 and TRBJ1-1, the full variable domain reads KAGVTQTPRYLIKTRGQQVTLSCSPISGHRSVSWYQQTPGQGLQFLFEYFSETQRNKGNFPGRFSGRQFSNSRSEMNVSTLELGDSALYLCASSLVGSGTEAFFGQGTRLTVV.